This T cell receptor (beta chain) came from a study of T cell repertoires in ileal Crohn's disease. Study at large: About half received postoperative treatment, some ten with thiopurines and around 20 anti-TNF.

General study results and limits: Mucosal expansions were suggested to be mainly CD8 T cells. Postoperative endoscopy occurred within one year, median approximately 6.8 months.

This CDR3 has 13 amino acids. CDR1 is LNHDA and CDR2 is SQIVND in the germline V gene (reference sequence). Each sample's TCRB immunosequencing used around 500 nanograms of biopsy DNA. The table came from immunoSEQ multiplex PCR; TCRdb's copy has only in-frame clones and leaves some out. The sample includes approximately 13,000 clones, 60% to 70% of them seen just once. This clone was counted a few times. As yet, its antigen is unknown. Time point of the sample: neoterminal ileum biopsy at postoperative endoscopy, about 6 months after surgery. Sequencing used ileal tissue. The clonotype comes from an adult with Crohn's disease. The chain recombines TRBV19 with TRBJ2-7, with D hard to call. The CDR3 coding sequence is TGTGCGAGCTCAGTCAAGTTGCTTTACGAGCAGTACTTC. The encoded protein is CASSVKLLYEQYF.